Listed below are T cell receptor beta chains from one sample, sequenced in a study of metastatic and nonmetastatic thyroid tumors. TCRdb redid the clone calls on the PCR reads using MiXCR. Of around 30,000 clones listed, 18% are singletons. Sample: blood. These receptors came from a female donor with papillary thyroid cancer or a benign thyroid nodule (not recorded which). Some clones in this sample may be carry-over from other donors' samples. CDR3s include the opening cysteine and the closing phenylalanine or tryptophan. Fields, in order: V gene, clone size, J gene, D gene, CDR3 protein, CDR3 DNA. D genes are given only for firm matches. The size entry is marked missing in some rows and otherwise reads once, few, many or a size class.

V gene: TRBV5-1
clone size: -
J gene: TRBJ2-5
D gene: TRBD1
CDR3 protein: CASSLFGQGQETQYF
CDR3 DNA: TGCGCCAGCAGCTTGTTCGGACAGGGACAAGAGACCCAGTACTTC

V gene: TRBV4-1
clone size: many
J gene: TRBJ2-1
D gene: -
CDR3 protein: CASSRSFRSGAGNEQFF
CDR3 DNA: TGCGCCAGCAGCCGTTCGTTCCGTTCGGGGGCGGGGAATGAGCAGTTCTTC

V gene: TRBV20-1
clone size: many
J gene: TRBJ2-7
D gene: -
CDR3 protein: CSATQEGDWGF
CDR3 DNA: TGCAGTGCTACTCAGGAGGGGGATTGGGGCTTC

V gene: TRBV5-4
clone size: many
J gene: TRBJ1-1
D gene: -
CDR3 protein: CASSPRNTRDTEAFF
CDR3 DNA: TGTGCCAGCAGCCCAAGAAACACTAGGGACACTGAAGCTTTCTTT

V gene: TRBV20-1
clone size: many
J gene: TRBJ2-7
D gene: TRBD2
CDR3 protein: CSALAGEPYEQYF
CDR3 DNA: TGCAGTGCTCTAGCGGGAGAACCATACGAGCAGTACTTC

V gene: TRBV5-1
clone size: -
J gene: TRBJ1-6
D gene: TRBD1
CDR3 protein: CASSQGVSSYNSPLHF
CDR3 DNA: TGCGCCAGCAGCCAGGGGGTGAGCTCCTATAATTCACCCCTCCACTTT

V gene: TRBV7-9
clone size: many
J gene: TRBJ2-7
D gene: -
CDR3 protein: CASSSGQTGLPYEQYF
CDR3 DNA: TGTGCCAGCAGCTCTGGCCAGACTGGTTTACCCTACGAGCAGTACTTC

V gene: TRBV11-3
clone size: few
J gene: TRBJ1-1
D gene: -
CDR3 protein: CASSLGGTTAFF
CDR3 DNA: TGTGCCAGCAGCTTAGGGGGAACGACTGCTTTCTTT

V gene: TRBV12-3/TRBV12-4
clone size: many
J gene: TRBJ2-7
D gene: -
CDR3 protein: CASSFLLSYEQYF
CDR3 DNA: TGTGCCAGCAGTTTCCTACTGAGCTACGAGCAGTACTTC

V gene: TRBV7-9
clone size: many
J gene: TRBJ2-7
D gene: -
CDR3 protein: CASSLGMEGEQYF
CDR3 DNA: TGTGCCAGCAGCTTAGGGATGGAGGGCGAGCAGTACTTC